Sequencing of this TCR beta chain was carried out in a study of tumor and adjacent non-tumor tissue in lung cancer. Note on this clonotype: Antigen: not known.

A modified ARM-PCR protocol with three rounds of nested PCR amplified TCRbeta. TCRdb independently ran MiXCR on the multiplex PCR reads; one entry per CDR3 protein. The table shows roughly 67,000 distinct CDR3 sequences, with around 60% occurring only once. The template was RNA from unsorted bulk tissue. Study results and limitations: Higher tumor TCR diversity was associated with shorter survival. Compared with tumor, normal lung showed significantly lower TCR diversity. In normal lung, the top 100 clones were significantly more dominant than in tumor.

Between the trimmed V and J ends, which lost 5 bases and 3 bases, there was a span of 17 bases. This CDR3 has 15 residues. Germline V gene data show CDR1 as MGHRA and CDR2 as YSYEKL. The specimen sequenced was lung tumor tissue. The chain links TRBV4-1 to TRBJ2-7, with D unresolved. The sequence derives from a man aged 45-60 years with non-small cell lung cancer. CDR3 sequence reads: CASSKTRWFLYEQYF. As DNA, the CDR3 is TGCGCCAGCAGCAAGACACGATGGTTTCTCTACGAGCAGTACTTC.